One sample yielded the 29 T cell receptor beta chains listed below, sequenced in a study of blood T cell repertoires in COVID-19 (dated by TCRdb to about 2020). Library preparation employed the immunoSEQ multiplex PCR assay. TCRdb holds this immuneACCESS table with in-frame rearrangements only. Some clones are missing; in checked studies, unresolved V genes explain under half, and the rest has no known cause. This sample comprises under 300,000 clones, about four fifths of them detected only once. The top ten clones comprise about 3.2% of the sample. Sequencing input: peripheral blood. The receptors derive from a woman aged 60 to 75 with active or convalescent COVID-19.

The rearrangement links TRBV5-1 to TRBJ2-5; 7 nucleotides match TRBD1. Germline V gene lookup returns CDR1 SGHRS and CDR2 YFSETQ. The CDR3 covers 18 residues. The trim removed 2 bases at V and 5 bases at J, leaving 18 bases unmatched. The CDR3 DNA is TGCGCCAGCAGCTTCCTGACTTACCGAACAGGGGCCGTCGAGACCCAGTACTTC. This gives the protein CASSFLTYRTGAVETQYF.

The chain combines TRBV5-4 with TRBJ1-6; no firm D call. Germline CDR1 and CDR2: SGHNT and YYREEE (reference sequence). The CDR3 runs to 15 residues. Trimming took 0 bases from V and 5 from J, leaving 9 bases between them. CDR3 sequence (DNA): TGTGCCAGCAGCTTGGACCTGAGGGATAATTCACCCCTCCACTTT. Translation: CASSLDLRDNSPLHF.

This clone was detected once. The chain links TRBV5-1 to TRBJ2-5; 11 bases match TRBD1. Unmatched junction bases numbered 5, after V lost 6 bases and J lost 4 bases. The germline V gene has CDR1 SGHRS and CDR2 YFSETQ. The CDR3 covers 14 residues. The CDR3 DNA follows: TGCGCCAGCACCCTTGGACAGGGGGCAGAGACCCAGTACTTC. Amino acids: CASTLGQGAETQYF. The entire variable domain, with the rest obtained from reference TRBV5-1 and TRBJ2-5, is as follows: KAGVTQTPRYLIKTRGQQVTLSCSPISGHRSVSWYQQTPGQGLQFLFEYFSETQRNKGNFPGRFSGRQFSNSRSEMNVSTLELGDSALYLCASTLGQGAETQYFGPGTRLLVL.

V gene TRBV27 combines with J gene TRBJ1-5; 7 nucleotides align to TRBD1. Trimming cost V 3 bases and J 4 bases; bases outside gene matches: 15. CDR1 MNHEY and CDR2 SMNVEV come from the germline V gene (reference sequence). The length of the CDR3 is 18 residues. CDR3 loop: CASSFSSTGVRGNQPQHF. CDR3 bases: TGTGCCAGCAGTTTCTCCTCAACAGGGGTCAGGGGGAATCAGCCCCAGCATTTT.

CDR3 sequence (DNA): TGCGCCAGCAGCATCGGGACAGGGGGAACCGGGGAGCTGTTTTTT. Translation gives CASSIGTGGTGELFF. V gene TRBV5-1 combines with J gene TRBJ2-2; 11 nucleotides agree with TRBD1. The CDR3 spans 15 residues. CDR1 and CDR2 from the germline V gene are SGHRS and YFSETQ. The V segment lost 4 bases and the J segment 5 bases; nucleotides outside the gene matches: 4.

This clone was detected only once. The V call is TRBV9, the J call TRBJ1-4; possibly TRBD1 for D (6 bases). The CDR3 is 16 residues long. The V end was cut by 9 bases, the J end by 0 bases, with 18 bases between. Germline V gene data show CDR1 as SGDLS and CDR2 as YYNGEE. The CDR3 is CANTRKDRATNEKLFF. CDR3 sequence (DNA): TGTGCCAACACTCGAAAGGACAGAGCAACTAATGAAAAACTGTTTTTT.

The chain has TRBV18 and TRBJ2-7; 8 positions agree with TRBD1. Germline CDR1 is KGHSH and CDR2 is LQKENI. J was trimmed by 6 bases and V by 1 base; bases with no gene match: 5. The CDR3 extends over 14 amino acids. The CDR3: CASSPRQGLREQYF. CDR3 nucleotides: TGTGCCAGCTCACCACGACAGGGGCTCCGCGAGCAGTACTTC.

This clone was seen only a few times. V gene TRBV5-4 combines with J gene TRBJ1-6, with D possibly being TRBD1 (6 bases). The germline V gene has CDR1 SGHNT and CDR2 YYREEE (reference sequence). This CDR3 contains 17 residues. The V end lost 1 base, the J end lost 6 bases, and 17 bases lay between the germline ends. For the CDR3, the DNA is TGTGCCAGCAGCTTGAAGGGGCGGGGGCTGGGTAATTCACCCCTCCACTTT. As protein: CASSLKGRGLGNSPLHF.

The rearrangement joins TRBV5-1 to TRBJ1-5, with a weak D call TRBD1 (5 bases). The V gene lost 0 bases and the J gene lost 7 bases, with 14 bases spanning the gap. CDR1 and CDR2 (germline): SGHRS, YFSETQ. This CDR3 has 15 residues. CDR3 coding DNA: TGCGCCAGCAGCTTGGTCGGGGGGACGGAGCAGCCCCAGCATTTT. Translation: CASSLVGGTEQPQHF. Looking up the rest from reference TRBV5-1 and TRBJ1-5 gives the full variable domain: KAGVTQTPRYLIKTRGQQVTLSCSPISGHRSVSWYQQTPGQGLQFLFEYFSETQRNKGNFPGRFSGRQFSNSRSEMNVSTLELGDSALYLCASSLVGGTEQPQHFGDGTRLSIL.

V and J are TRBV6-5 and TRBJ1-4, with a weak D call TRBD1 (6 bases). The CDR3 is 13 amino acids. The germline CDR1 and CDR2 sequences are MNHEY and SVGAGI. CDR3 protein: CAGGAGVNEKLFF. The CDR3 DNA reads TGTGCGGGTGGGGCAGGGGTTAATGAAAAACTGTTTTTT.

The chain recombines TRBV27 with TRBJ2-1, with D perhaps matching TRBD2 (6 bases). The CDR3 sequence is 14 residues long. Per germline, CDR1 MNHEY and CDR2 SMNVEV (reference sequence). Trimming left V 2 bases short and J 4 bases short, with 9 bases between. Written as DNA, the CDR3 is TGTGCCAGCAGTTTAGCGGGGTTGTACAATGAGCAGTTCTTC. Protein: CASSLAGLYNEQFF.

This clone was seen only once. This chain joins TRBV5-4 and TRBJ1-1; 10 bases align to TRBD1. CDR3 length: 17 amino acids. The V gene's germline CDR1 is SGHNT and CDR2 YYREEE (reference sequence). The V segment lost 0 bases and the J segment 1 base; nucleotides outside the gene matches: 6. This CDR3 is CASSLGDRGEGNTEAFF. The CDR3 DNA reads TGTGCCAGCAGCTTGGGGGACAGGGGAGAGGGGAACACTGAAGCTTTCTTT.

J is TRBJ1-2 and V is TRBV30; a possible D gene is TRBD1 (5 bases). The germline V gene has CDR1 GTSNPN and CDR2 SVGIG (reference sequence). Trimming removed 2 bases from V and 3 bases from J, with 13 bases in between. The CDR3 loop spans 14 amino acids. This chain's CDR3 is CAWSQDTQDYGYTF. CDR3 sequence (DNA): TGTGCCTGGAGTCAGGACACCCAAGACTATGGCTACACCTTC. Drawing the rest from reference TRBV30 and TRBJ1-2, the complete variable domain is SQTIHQWPATLVQPVGSPLSLECTVEGTSNPNLYWYRQAAGRGLQLLFYSVGIGQISSEVPQNLSASRPQDRQFILSSKKLLLSDSGFYLCAWSQDTQDYGYTFGSGTRLTVV.

The rearrangement joins TRBV14 to TRBJ1-1, with D maybe TRBD1 (6 bases). The CDR3 contains 11 residues. Germline CDR1 reads SGHDN; CDR2 reads FVKESK. V was shortened by 11 bases and J by 9 bases, with 16 bases between the two germline ends. CDR3 nucleotides: TGTGCCGACAAAGGGAGGGGGAAAGCTTTCTTT. This encodes CADKGRGKAFF.

This chain joins TRBV5-1 and TRBJ1-2; 8 nucleotides line up with TRBD1. Per germline, CDR1 SGHRS and CDR2 YFSETQ. The CDR3 has 15 residues. J lost 0 bases, V lost 4 bases, and 5 bases had no gene match. CDR3 nucleotides: TGCGCCAGCAGCCCCCCGGGACAGGCTAACTATGGCTACACCTTC. Its translation: CASSPPGQANYGYTF.

This clone was found once. The V and J genes are TRBV4-1 and TRBJ2-1; D gene ambiguous. Germline CDR1 and CDR2: MGHRA and YSYEKL. The CDR3 contains 15 residues. The V and J ends lost 0 bases and 0 bases respectively, with 6 bases between them. CDR3 coding DNA: TGCGCCAGCAGCCAAGAAGCGAGCTCCTACAATGAGCAGTTCTTC. Encoded protein: CASSQEASSYNEQFF.

V and J are TRBV3-1 (or the pseudogene TRBV3-2) and TRBJ1-2; D is possibly TRBD1 (5 bases). CDR3 length: 16 residues. Germline CDR1 and CDR2: LGHDT and YNNKEL (reference sequence). V was pared by 6 bases and J by 0 bases, with 17 bases between. CDR3 bases: TGTGCCAGCAGTTTGGAAAGACAGCTTACTAACTATGGCTACACCTTC. Residues: CASSLERQLTNYGYTF.

The V and J genes are TRBV19 and TRBJ2-5; 10 nucleotides agree with TRBD1. J lost 4 bases, V lost 5 bases, and 1 base had no gene match. Germline assignment: CDR1 LNHDA and CDR2 SQIVND (reference sequence). CDR3 length equals 13 residues. The CDR3 sequence: CASSWTGGETQYF. DNA of the CDR3: TGTGCCAGTAGTTGGACAGGGGGAGAGACCCAGTACTTC.

The CDR3 DNA follows: TGTGCCAGCAGCGCGAGACTAGCGGGGGGCCTAAGGGAAGAGACCCAGTACTTC. Protein sequence: CASSARLAGGLREETQYF. The genes are TRBV3-1 (or the pseudogene TRBV3-2) and TRBJ2-5; 13 bases line up with TRBD2. Germline V gene lookup returns CDR1 LGHDT and CDR2 YNNKEL (reference sequence). The J segment lost 3 bases and the V segment lost 5 bases, leaving 12 bases of the junction unmatched. This CDR3 has 18 amino acids.

V and J are TRBV3-1 (or the pseudogene TRBV3-2) and TRBJ2-7; perhaps TRBD1 as D (6 bases). V gave up 0 bases and J gave up 7 bases, with 19 bases separating them. The germline V gene encodes CDR1 LGHDT and CDR2 YNNKEL (reference sequence). The CDR3 runs to 16 residues. The CDR3 reads CASSQDPYRAASEQYF. Written as DNA, the CDR3 is TGTGCCAGCAGCCAAGATCCTTACAGGGCAGCGTCGGAGCAGTACTTC.

The chain carries TRBV18 and TRBJ2-4; 9 nucleotides align to TRBD1. CDR1 KGHSH and CDR2 LQKENI come from the germline V gene. With V trimmed by 6 bases and J by 5 bases, 5 bases remained unmatched. The CDR3 covers 14 residues. The DNA for the CDR3 is TGTGCCAGCTCGCCGACAGGGGGTCAAAACATTCAGTACTTC. Its translation is CASSPTGGQNIQYF.

This chain links TRBV9 with TRBJ2-1, with D perhaps matching TRBD2 (6 bases). Germline V gene data show CDR1 as SGDLS and CDR2 as YYNGEE. The V end was cut by 6 bases, the J end by 5 bases, with 12 bases between. The CDR3 is made up of 13 amino acids. The CDR3 DNA sequence: TGTGCCAGCACCAATGGGGGGAACAATGAGCAGTTCTTC. It yields the protein CASTNGGNNEQFF.

This clone was observed a few times. This chain connects TRBV5-6 to TRBJ2-5; 9 bases are a match to TRBD1. Trimming removed 3 bases from V and 0 bases from J; junction bases left unmatched: 3. Germline V CDR1 and CDR2: SGHDT, YYEEEE. This CDR3 comprises 15 residues. CDR3 sequence: CASSSGTGNQETQYF. DNA of the CDR3: TGTGCCAGCAGCTCGGGGACAGGGAACCAAGAGACCCAGTACTTC.

The chain couples TRBV21-1 to TRBJ1-1; TRBD1, the D gene given by the table, was not confirmed from the DNA. TRBV21-1 is given as a pseudogene. The CDR3 extends over 15 amino acids. CDR3 in amino acids: CASSKGQPMNTEAFF. For the CDR3, the DNA is TGTGCCAGCAGCAAAGGACAGCCCATGAACACTGAAGCTTTCTTT.

The chain recombines TRBV25-1 with TRBJ1-1; 8 bases align to TRBD1. The CDR3 runs to 14 residues. Germline CDR1 MGHDK, CDR2 SYGVNS. J was trimmed by 8 bases and V by 8 bases; bases with no gene match: 13. CDR3 bases: TGTGCCAGCGGGGCCGGGACAGGAGAGAGGGAAGCTTTCTTT. Residues: CASGAGTGEREAFF.

Of note for this clone: Other nucleotide sequences from this sample produce the same CDR3. The V and J genes are TRBV27 and TRBJ1-2, with D unresolved. The CDR3 covers 13 residues. V was trimmed by 2 bases and J by 2 bases, leaving 6 bases between them. CDR1 is MNHEY, CDR2 SMNVEV, per germline (reference sequence). CDR3 residues: CASSLRGNYGYTF. CDR3 nucleotide sequence: TGTGCCAGCAGTTTACGAGGAAACTATGGCTACACCTTC.

This chain joins TRBV11-2 and TRBJ2-2; a possible D gene is TRBD1 (5 bases). V lost 3 bases and J 5 bases, leaving 13 bases between the germline ends. Germline CDR1 and CDR2: SGHAT and FQNNGV. This CDR3 contains 15 residues. The CDR3 DNA reads TGTGCCAGCAGCTTTTGGGGCCACTCGACCGGGGAGCTGTTTTTT. Translating gives CASSFWGHSTGELFF.

This chain joins TRBV5-8 and TRBJ1-2; perhaps TRBD1 as D (5 bases). V was trimmed by 4 bases and J by 4 bases, leaving 14 bases between them. The CDR3 covers 14 residues. Germline CDR1 SGHTS, CDR2 YDEGEE. CDR3 region: CASSPGQGSYGYTF. The CDR3 nucleotides are TGTGCCAGCAGCCCCGGACAAGGAAGCTATGGCTACACCTTC. The variable domain in full, completed from reference TRBV5-8 and TRBJ1-2, reads EAGVTQSPTHLIKTRGQQATLRCSPISGHTSVYWYQQALGLGLQFLLWYDEGEERNRGNFPPRFSGRQFPNYSSELNVNALELEDSALYLCASSPGQGSYGYTFGSGTRLTVV.

A remark on this clone: The germline gene is not matched at one end of the junction; a read error may be the cause. The CDR3 DNA reads TGTGCCAGCAGCGCCGGGGTGCTGTTTTTT. Translating gives CASSAGVLFF. V usage is TRBV12-3 or TRBV12-4 and J usage is TRBJ2-2; D possibly corresponds to TRBD2 (5 bases). This CDR3 is 10 amino acids long.